This T cell receptor beta chain was sequenced for a study of shared clonotypes between healthy human individuals. Study observations and caveats: It was only blood that was sampled, and tissue repertoires likely differ.

On this clone itself: Its antigen is still unknown.

This CDR3 contains 15 residues. CDR1 and CDR2 (germline): KGHSH, LQKENI. Trimming took 1 base from V and 8 from J, leaving 17 bases between them. The deep-level immunoSEQ assay was used. Repertoires were generated with immunoSEQ multiplex PCR, while TCRdb's copy carries only in-frame clones and drops some. The table shows approximately 1,500,000 clones, with roughly 98% occurring only once. The source material was naive CD4+ T cells sorted from blood. The subset: CD45RA+ positively selected. This clonotype was sampled from a man aged 30 to 39 in good health. The genes are TRBV18 and TRBJ1-2; maybe TRBD1 (5 bases). CDR3 DNA sequence: TGTGCCAGCTCACCACGGCAGGGAGGTGTTATCGGCTACACCTTC. It translates to CASSPRQGGVIGYTF.